This TCR beta chain appears in the sequencing data of a study of identical twins (dated by TCRdb to the mid-2010s). Looking at the study overall: The study deep-sequenced TCR alpha and beta repertoires from monozygotic twins, unrelated adults of various ages and cord blood to test whether fetal clonotypes persist. To rule out contamination, the twin experiments were replicated at different times with different library preparation protocols.

All donors were healthy Caucasians. The twin cohort consisted of three pairs of female monozygotic twins, all aged roughly 18 to 30 years. Positive isolation kits from Invitrogen were used to isolate the CD4+ and CD8+ T cell populations. Overall study outcomes, separate from this receptor: Conclusions relied on cross-sectional statistical analysis, since the same donors could not be followed over many years. Compared with coincidental sharing between unrelated individuals, out-of-frame TCR alpha sequences shared between twins had an excess of sequences with low generation probability. In monozygotic twins, out-of-frame TCR alpha sharing was systematically underestimated by recombination models, although the models agreed with sharing between unrelated individuals. Excess twin sharing in beta out-of-frame sequences was weaker because fewer shared sequences lowered the signal-to-noise ratio. Zero-insertion analyses could be partly confounded by invariant T cells such as MAIT and iNKT, though diverse VJ usage argued against such confounding for most clonotypes. Abundant cord blood beta clonotypes had fewer insertions, young adult naive repertoires showed a similar but weaker trend, and memory repertoires showed no such trend.

Library preparation employed 5' RACE. TCRdb shows the sequencer as Illumina HiSeq 2000. A universal primer binding site was introduced by template switching, and a unique molecular identifier was present in the final cDNA, enabling accurate counting of TCR cDNA molecules. First-strand cDNA for TCR alpha and beta chains was synthesized from specific primers in the conserved constant-segment region. To control for contamination, each cDNA library was double barcoded with a SMART-Mk sample barcode plus Illumina barcodes. TruSeq adapter sequences and Illumina sample barcodes were added in two successive PCR steps. The TCR alpha and beta cDNA libraries were sequenced on the Illumina HiSeq platform using custom primers. Concerning the study's data processing: MiGEC was used to process raw reads and extract unique molecular identifiers, and MiXCR was used to find CDR3 positions. Recombination models were inferred per individual with the repgenHMM and IGoR tools using an EM algorithm. The analysis of shared clonotypes was done with the tcR package in R, with sharing normalized by the product of cloneset sizes. Out-of-frame nonproductive sequences were analyzed to study raw recombination free of thymic and clonal selection effects. The public reads were reprocessed in TCRdb via fastp at Q25 and MiXCR, keeping in-frame beta chains. Each entry merges the rows of one CDR3 protein and shows their most common DNA and genes. The V and J calls, along with clone size, are taken from TCRdb and not from the paper's own processing. The sample profile shows 500,000 or so distinct CDR3 sequences; 13% to 15% of them were found once. The ten largest clonotypes hold about 0.52% of the sample.

This clonotype has only a few counts. Its recognized antigen is unknown. Qualities for individual bases were not recorded, and no much larger clone is one base off. V and J are truncated by 6 bases and 2 bases respectively, leaving an intervening sequence of 17 bases. The CDR3 spans 15 residues, from the cysteine through the phenylalanine. This entry keeps only the CDR3 DNA: 45 bases, framed from base 1. These sequences were also reported in another study, on yellow fever vaccine responses in identical twins. The second study, in turn, reports: The authors reported that the T cell response to vaccination in identical twins appeared partly convergent and partly personalized. In identical twins, the study followed T cell clones that responded to the vaccine with precision.

The source material was CD4+ T cells sorted from blood. The receptor was derived from a woman between 18 and 29 years old in good health. The chain employs TRBV12-3 or TRBV12-4 and TRBJ2-7; the D gene is tentatively TRBD1 or TRBD2, each matching 5 bases. In nucleotide form, the sequence is TGTGCCAGCAGCTTCCTAGGTGGGGGAACCTACGAGCAGTACTTC. Its translation reads: CASSFLGGGTYEQYF.